Sequencing of this T cell receptor (beta chain) was carried out in a study of blood T cells in healthy people across ages. For the second PCR, which ran for roughly 7 to 11 cycles, a sample-barcoded 5' primer and a J-beta primer mix were used. TCRdb recomputed calls from the 5' RACE reads with MiXCR, one row per CDR3 protein. The sample records roughly 1 million distinct CDR3 sequences, under 30% being singletons. This CDR3 contains 13 residues. The V end lost 4 bases, the J end lost 3 bases, and 11 bases lay between the germline ends. Germline CDR1 SQVTM, CDR2 ANQGSEA. This same sample was also taken into another study, of T cells of mothers and their children. From that study: When the second PCR was run, its M1S primer added sample barcodes and 2-4 random nucleotides.

V gene TRBV29-1 combines with J gene TRBJ2-3; maybe TRBD2 (5 bases). What was sequenced was blood. The sequence was collected from a girl aged 2 to 10 in good health. CDR3 DNA sequence: TGCAGCGTTGCGGGGAGAAGTACAGATACGCAGTATTTT. It encodes CSVAGRSTDTQYF.